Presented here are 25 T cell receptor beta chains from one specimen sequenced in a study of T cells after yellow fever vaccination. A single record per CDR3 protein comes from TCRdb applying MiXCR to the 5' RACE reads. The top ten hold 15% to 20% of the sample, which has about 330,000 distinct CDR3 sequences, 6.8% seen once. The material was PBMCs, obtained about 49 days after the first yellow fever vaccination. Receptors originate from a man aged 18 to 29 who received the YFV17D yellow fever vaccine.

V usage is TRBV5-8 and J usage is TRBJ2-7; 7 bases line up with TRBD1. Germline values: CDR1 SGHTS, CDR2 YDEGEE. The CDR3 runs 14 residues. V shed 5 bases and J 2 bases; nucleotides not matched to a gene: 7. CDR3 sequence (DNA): TGTGCCAGCAGAGCGGCAGGGACAGCCTACGAGCAGTACTTC. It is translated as CASRAAGTAYEQYF.

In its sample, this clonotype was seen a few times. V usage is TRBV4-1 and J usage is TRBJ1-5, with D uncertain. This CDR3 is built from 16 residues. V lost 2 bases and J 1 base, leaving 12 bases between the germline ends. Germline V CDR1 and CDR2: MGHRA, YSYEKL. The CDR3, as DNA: TGCGCCAGCAGCCAAATCTCAGGACTGAGCAATCAGCCCCAGCATTTT. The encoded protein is CASSQISGLSNQPQHF.

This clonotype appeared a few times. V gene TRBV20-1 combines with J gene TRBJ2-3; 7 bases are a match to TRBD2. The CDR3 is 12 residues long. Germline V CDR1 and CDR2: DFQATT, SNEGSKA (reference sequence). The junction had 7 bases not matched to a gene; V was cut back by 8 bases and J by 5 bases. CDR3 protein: CSTGPSGDTQYF. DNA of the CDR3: TGCAGTACGGGGCCTAGCGGAGATACGCAGTATTTT.

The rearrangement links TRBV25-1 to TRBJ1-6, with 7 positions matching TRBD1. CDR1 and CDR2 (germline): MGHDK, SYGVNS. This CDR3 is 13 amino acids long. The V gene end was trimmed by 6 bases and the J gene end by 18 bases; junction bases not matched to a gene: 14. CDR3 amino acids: CASSAGGRDSTHF. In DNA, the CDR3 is TGTGCCAGCAGCGCAGGGGGGCGGGACTCAACCCACTTT. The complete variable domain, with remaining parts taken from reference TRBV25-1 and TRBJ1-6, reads EADIYQTPRYLVIGTGKKITLECSQTMGHDKMYWYQQDPGMELHLIHYSYGVNSTEKGDLSSESTVSRIRTEHFPLTLESARPSHTSQYLCASSAGGRDSTHFGNGTRLTVT.

CDR3 amino acids: CASSLGRGYGANVLTF. CDR3 bases: TGTGCCAGCAGCTTAGGTCGGGGGTACGGGGCCAACGTCCTGACTTTC. This rearrangement joins TRBV7-9 to TRBJ2-6, with TRBD2 as a possible D gene (6 bases). Germline lookup yields CDR1 SEHNR and CDR2 FQNEAQ (reference sequence). With 1 base removed from V and 4 bases from J, the gap between germline ends came to 11 bases. The CDR3 consists of 16 residues. The full variable domain, its missing parts supplied by reference TRBV7-9 and TRBJ2-6, is DTGVSQNPRHKITKRGQNVTFRCDPISEHNRLYWYRQTLGQGPEFLTYFQNEAQLEKSRLLSDRFSAERPKGSFSTLEIQRTEQGDSAMYLCASSLGRGYGANVLTFGAGSRLTVL.

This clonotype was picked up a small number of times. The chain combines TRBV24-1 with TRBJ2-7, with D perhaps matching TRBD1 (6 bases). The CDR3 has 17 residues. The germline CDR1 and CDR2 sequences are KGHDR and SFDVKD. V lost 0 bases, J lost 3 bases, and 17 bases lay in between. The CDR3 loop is CATSDLSENRDGYEQYV. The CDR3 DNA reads TGTGCCACCAGTGATTTGTCTGAGAACAGGGACGGCTACGAGCAGTACGTC.

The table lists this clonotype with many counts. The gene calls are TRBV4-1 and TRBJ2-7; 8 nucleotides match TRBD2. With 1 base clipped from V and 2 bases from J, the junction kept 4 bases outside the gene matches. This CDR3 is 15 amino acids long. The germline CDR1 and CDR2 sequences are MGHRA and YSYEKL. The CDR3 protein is CASSQGNSGAYEQYF. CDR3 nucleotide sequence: TGCGCCAGCAGCCAAGGGAATAGCGGGGCCTACGAGCAGTACTTC.

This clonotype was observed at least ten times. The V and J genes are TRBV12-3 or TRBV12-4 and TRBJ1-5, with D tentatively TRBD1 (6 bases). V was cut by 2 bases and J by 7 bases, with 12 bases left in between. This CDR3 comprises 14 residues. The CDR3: CASSLQGLGQPQHF. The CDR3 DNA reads TGTGCCAGCAGTTTACAGGGGCTTGGGCAGCCCCAGCATTTT.

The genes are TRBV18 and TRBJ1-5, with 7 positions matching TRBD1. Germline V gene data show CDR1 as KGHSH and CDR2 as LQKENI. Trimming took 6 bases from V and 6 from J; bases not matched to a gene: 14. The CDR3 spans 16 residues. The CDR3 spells CASSPNLGRGGQPQHF. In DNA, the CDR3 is TGTGCCAGCTCTCCAAACTTGGGCAGGGGGGGTCAGCCCCAGCATTTT.

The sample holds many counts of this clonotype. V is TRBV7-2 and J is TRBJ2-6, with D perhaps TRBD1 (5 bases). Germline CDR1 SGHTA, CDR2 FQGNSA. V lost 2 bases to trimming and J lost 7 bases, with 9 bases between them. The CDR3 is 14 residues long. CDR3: CASSLQGGANVLTF. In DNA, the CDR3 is TGTGCCAGCAGCTTACAGGGTGGCGCCAACGTCCTGACTTTC.

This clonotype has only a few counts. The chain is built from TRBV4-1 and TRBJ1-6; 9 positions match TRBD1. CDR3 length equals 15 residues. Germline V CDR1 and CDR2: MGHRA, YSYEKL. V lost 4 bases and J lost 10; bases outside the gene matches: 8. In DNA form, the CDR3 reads TGCGCCAGCAGCCCCTTGGACAGGGGTGCCTCACCCCTCCACTTT. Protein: CASSPLDRGASPLHF.

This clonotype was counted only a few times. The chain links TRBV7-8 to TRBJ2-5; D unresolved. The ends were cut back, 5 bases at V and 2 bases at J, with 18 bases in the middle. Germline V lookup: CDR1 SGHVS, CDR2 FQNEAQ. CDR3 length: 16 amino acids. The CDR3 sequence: CASSPRWVARQETQYF. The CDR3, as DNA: TGTGCCAGCAGCCCCCGGTGGGTAGCCCGGCAAGAGACCCAGTACTTC.

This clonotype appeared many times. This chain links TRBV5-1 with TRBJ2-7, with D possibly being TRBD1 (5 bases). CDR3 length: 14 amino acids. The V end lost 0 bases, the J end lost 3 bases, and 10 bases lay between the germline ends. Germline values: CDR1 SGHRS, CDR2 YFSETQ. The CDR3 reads CASSLAGQGYEQYF. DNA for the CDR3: TGCGCCAGCAGCTTGGCCGGGCAGGGCTACGAGCAGTACTTC.

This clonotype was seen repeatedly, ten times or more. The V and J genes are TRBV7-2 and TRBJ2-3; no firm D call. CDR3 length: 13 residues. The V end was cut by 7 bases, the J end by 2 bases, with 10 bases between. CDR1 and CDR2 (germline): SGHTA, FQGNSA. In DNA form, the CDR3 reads TGTGCCAGCACCGACCCCCCCACAGATACGCAGTATTTT. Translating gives CASTDPPTDTQYF.

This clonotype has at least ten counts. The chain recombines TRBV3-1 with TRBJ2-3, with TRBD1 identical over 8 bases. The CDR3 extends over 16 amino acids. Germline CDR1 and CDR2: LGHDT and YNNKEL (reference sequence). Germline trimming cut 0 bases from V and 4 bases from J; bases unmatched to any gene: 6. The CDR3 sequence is CASSQEWGTGPDTQYF. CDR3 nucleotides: TGTGCCAGCAGCCAAGAATGGGGGACAGGACCAGATACGCAGTATTTT.

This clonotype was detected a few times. CDR3 nucleotide sequence: TGTGCCAGCAGTTTATACGGGACAGGGCCCTACGAGCAGTACTTC. Protein: CASSLYGTGPYEQYF. This rearrangement joins TRBV27 to TRBJ2-7; TRBD1 matches at 9 bases. Germline V CDR1 and CDR2: MNHEY, SMNVEV (reference sequence). Losses at the gene ends were 1 base for V and 2 bases for J; bases not matched to a gene: 3. This CDR3 contains 15 residues.

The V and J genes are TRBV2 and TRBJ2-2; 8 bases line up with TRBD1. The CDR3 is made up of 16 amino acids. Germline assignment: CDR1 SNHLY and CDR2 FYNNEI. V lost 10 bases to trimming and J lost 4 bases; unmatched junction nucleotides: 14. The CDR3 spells CATHPRDRTITGELFF. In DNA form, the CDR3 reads TGTGCCACCCACCCTCGGGACAGGACAATCACCGGGGAGCTGTTTTTT. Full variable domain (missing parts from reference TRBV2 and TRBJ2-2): EPEVTQTPSHQVTQMGQEVILRCVPISNHLYFYWYRQILGQKVEFLVSFYNNEISEKSEIFDDQFSVERPDGSNFTLKIRSTKLEDSAMYFCATHPRDRTITGELFFGEGSRLTVL.

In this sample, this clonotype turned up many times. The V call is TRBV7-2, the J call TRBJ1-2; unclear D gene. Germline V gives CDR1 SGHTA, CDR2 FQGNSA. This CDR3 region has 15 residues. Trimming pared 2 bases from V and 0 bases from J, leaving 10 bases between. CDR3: CASSLRLIANYGYTF. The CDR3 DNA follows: TGTGCCAGCAGCTTACGTCTCATAGCTAACTATGGCTACACCTTC.

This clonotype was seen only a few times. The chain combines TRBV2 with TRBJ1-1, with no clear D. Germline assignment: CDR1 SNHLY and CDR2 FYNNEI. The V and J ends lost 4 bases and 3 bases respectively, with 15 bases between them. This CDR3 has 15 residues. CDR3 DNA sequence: TGTGCCAGCAGTGGGGGTCACGGCATGGACACTGAAGCTTTCTTT. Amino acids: CASSGGHGMDTEAFF.

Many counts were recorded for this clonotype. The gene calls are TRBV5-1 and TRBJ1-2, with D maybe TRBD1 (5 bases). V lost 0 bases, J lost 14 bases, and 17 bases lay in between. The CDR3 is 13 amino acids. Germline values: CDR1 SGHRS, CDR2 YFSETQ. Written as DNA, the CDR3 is TGCGCCAGCAGCTTGGGGACACGCTACGAAGCTACCTTC. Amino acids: CASSLGTRYEATF.

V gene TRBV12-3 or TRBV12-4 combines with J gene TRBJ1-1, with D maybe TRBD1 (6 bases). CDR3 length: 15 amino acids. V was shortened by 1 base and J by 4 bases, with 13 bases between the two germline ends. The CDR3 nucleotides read TGTGCCAGCAGTTTAGGGGACATGGGGCCCACTGAAGCTTTCTTT. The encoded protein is CASSLGDMGPTEAFF.

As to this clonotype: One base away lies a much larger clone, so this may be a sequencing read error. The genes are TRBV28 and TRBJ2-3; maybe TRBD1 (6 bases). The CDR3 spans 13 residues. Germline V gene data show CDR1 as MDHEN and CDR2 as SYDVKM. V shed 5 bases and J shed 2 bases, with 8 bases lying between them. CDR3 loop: CASSGDNTDTQYF. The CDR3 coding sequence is TGTGCCAGCAGTGGGGACAACACAGATACGCAGTATTTT.

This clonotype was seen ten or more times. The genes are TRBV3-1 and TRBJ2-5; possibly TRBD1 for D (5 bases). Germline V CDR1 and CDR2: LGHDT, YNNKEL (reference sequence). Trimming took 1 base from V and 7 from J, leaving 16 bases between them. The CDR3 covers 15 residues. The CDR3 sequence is CASSQGSGPQGTQYF. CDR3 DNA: TGTGCCAGCAGCCAAGGATCCGGCCCTCAGGGGACCCAGTACTTC.

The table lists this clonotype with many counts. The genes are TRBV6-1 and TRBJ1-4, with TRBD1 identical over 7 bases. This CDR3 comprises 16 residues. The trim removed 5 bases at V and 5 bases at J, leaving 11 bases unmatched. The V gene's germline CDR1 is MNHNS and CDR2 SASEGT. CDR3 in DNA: TGTGCCAGCAGTCCCACCCTCAGGGGGACGAATGAAAAACTGTTTTTT. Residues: CASSPTLRGTNEKLFF.

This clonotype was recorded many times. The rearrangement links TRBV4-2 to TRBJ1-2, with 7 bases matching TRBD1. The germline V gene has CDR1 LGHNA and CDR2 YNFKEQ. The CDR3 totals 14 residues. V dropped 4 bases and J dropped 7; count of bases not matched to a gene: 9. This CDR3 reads CASSRTTGSVGYTF. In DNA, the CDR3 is TGTGCCAGCAGCCGAACGACAGGGTCGGTTGGCTACACCTTC.